Below, 6 T cell receptor beta chains from the same sample are listed, as sequenced in a study of blood T cell repertoires in COVID-19. The table came from immunoSEQ multiplex PCR; TCRdb's copy has only in-frame clones and leaves some out. The table has 250,000 or so clones, roughly 91% seen once. Sample: PBMCs or T cells enriched from blood (not recorded which). Every receptor here comes from a middle-aged man who had recovered from COVID-19.

This rearrangement joins TRBV11-2 to TRBJ1-1; a weak D match, TRBD1 (5 bases). Germline V gene lookup returns CDR1 SGHAT and CDR2 FQNNGV. The CDR3 has 19 residues. V lost 1 base and J 0 bases, leaving 21 bases between the germline ends. Written as DNA, the CDR3 is TGTGCCAGCAGCTTAGGATGGGGACTTCCAGCTGCAATGAACACTGAAGCTTTCTTT. Translating gives CASSLGWGLPAAMNTEAFF.

The J gene is TRBJ2-1, the V gene TRBV9, with D maybe TRBD1 (5 bases). The V gene's germline CDR1 is SGDLS and CDR2 YYNGEE. This CDR3 has 15 amino acids. V was pared by 4 bases and J by 0 bases, with 11 bases between. In DNA form, the CDR3 reads TGTGCCAGCAGCACAGACAGTAGCTCCTACAATGAGCAGTTCTTC. Its translation: CASSTDSSSYNEQFF.

V and J are TRBV4-3 and TRBJ2-3, with 7 nucleotides matching TRBD2. The CDR3 totals 15 residues. After removal of 2 bases from V and 5 bases from J, the junction contained 7 bases not matched to a gene. Germline assignment: CDR1 LGHNA and CDR2 YSLEER. Written as DNA, the CDR3 is TGCGCCAGCAGCCAAAACTTGGGGGGGGTAGATACGCAGTATTTT. The encoded protein is CASSQNLGGVDTQYF.

The chain links TRBV10-3 to TRBJ1-1; 8 nucleotides match TRBD1. J lost 2 bases, V lost 0 bases, and 2 bases had no gene match. The CDR3 sequence is 15 residues long. Germline assignment: CDR1 ENHRY and CDR2 SYGVKD. As DNA, the CDR3 is TGTGCCATCAGTGAGTCGGACAGGGCTAACACTGAAGCTTTCTTT. This translates into CAISESDRANTEAFF.

The chain recombines TRBV7-2 with TRBJ1-5; D is ambiguous. The CDR3 totals 15 residues. Germline assignment: CDR1 SGHTA and CDR2 FQGNSA. V was clipped by 1 base and J by 0 bases, with 7 bases between them. The CDR3 nucleotides are TGTGCCAGCAGCTTAGTCGCAGATAGCAATCAGCCCCAGCATTTT. Translated: CASSLVADSNQPQHF.

About this clone itself: An end of the junction does not agree with germline; a read error may underlie this. The V and J genes are TRBV4-1 and TRBJ2-1, with 11 bases fitting TRBD1. Germline V CDR1 and CDR2: MGHRA, YSYEKL. This CDR3 spans 16 amino acids. This CDR3 is CASSQGTGGSHNEQFF. As DNA, the CDR3 is TGCGCCAGCAGCCAAGGGACAGGGGGCTCCCACAATGAGCAGTTCTTC.